Below are 29 T cell receptor beta chains sequenced from a single sample in a study of CD8 T cells in ankylosing spondylitis. MiXCR, run by TCRdb on the 5' RACE reads, gives a single entry per CDR3 protein. The sample consists of 250,000 or so distinct CDR3 sequences, 15% to 20% of them appearing once. The sample was blood, either unsorted or a sorted T cell fraction (not recorded which). The receptors here all came from a male donor with ankylosing spondylitis or in good health (not recorded which).

Only a few counts were recorded for this clonotype. The chain carries TRBV25-1 and TRBJ2-7; 8 bases are shared with TRBD1. With V trimmed by 1 base and J by 3 bases, 5 bases remained unmatched. The CDR3 covers 15 residues. Germline V gene sequence: CDR1 MGHDK, CDR2 SYGVNS. The CDR3 reads CASSEWGTGYYEQYF. The CDR3, as DNA: TGTGCCAGCAGTGAATGGGGGACAGGTTACTACGAGCAGTACTTC.

This clonotype has more than one count but fewer than ten. The genes are TRBV7-9 and TRBJ2-7; D uncertain. The CDR3 consists of 12 residues. Germline-derived CDR1 and CDR2 are SEHNR and FQNEAQ (reference sequence). V was trimmed by 5 bases and J by 2 bases, leaving 7 bases between them. The CDR3 nucleotides are TGTGCCAGCAGCAAAGACGCCTACGAGCAGTACTTC. Amino acid sequence: CASSKDAYEQYF. The whole variable domain, remainder taken from reference TRBV7-9 and TRBJ2-7, is DTGVSQNPRHKITKRGQNVTFRCDPISEHNRLYWYRQTLGQGPEFLTYFQNEAQLEKSRLLSDRFSAERPKGSFSTLEIQRTEQGDSAMYLCASSKDAYEQYFGPGTRLTVT.

This clonotype was seen repeatedly, ten times or more. The chain links TRBV13 to TRBJ1-5; no firm D call. The V gene lost 0 bases and the J gene lost 3 bases, with 3 bases spanning the gap. The CDR3 sequence is 13 residues long. Germline-derived CDR1 and CDR2 are PRHDT and FYEKMQ (reference sequence). CDR3 DNA: TGTGCCAGCAGCTTAGGGGACAATCAGCCCCAGCATTTT. It yields the protein CASSLGDNQPQHF.

This clonotype was observed a few times. This chain links TRBV20-1 with TRBJ2-7; tentatively, D is TRBD1 (6 bases). The CDR3 length is 12 residues. Germline CDR1 and CDR2: DFQATT and SNEGSKA (reference sequence). The germline V and J ends were trimmed by 4 bases and 3 bases, with 10 bases remaining between them. Here the CDR3 DNA reads TGCAGTGCTAATGAGGACAGCTACGAGCAGTACTTC. Protein product: CSANEDSYEQYF.

This clonotype was detected many times. V is TRBV5-1 and J is TRBJ2-5; 10 nucleotides align to TRBD2. The V and J ends lost 3 bases and 2 bases, in that order; junction bases with no gene match: 7. Germline V gene sequence: CDR1 SGHRS, CDR2 YFSETQ. The CDR3 has 16 residues. This CDR3 is CASSWFGTSAQETQYF. DNA of the CDR3: TGCGCCAGCAGCTGGTTCGGGACTAGCGCGCAAGAGACCCAGTACTTC.

This clonotype was found many times. V and J are TRBV7-9 and TRBJ2-7, with TRBD2 identical over 9 bases. Germline V lookup: CDR1 SEHNR, CDR2 FQNEAQ (reference sequence). The V gene end was trimmed by 6 bases and the J gene end by 0 bases; junction bases not matched to a gene: 6. The CDR3 totals 15 residues. The DNA for the CDR3 is TGTGCCAGCAGTCGGACTAGCGTGAGCTCCTACGAGCAGTACTTC. The encoded protein is CASSRTSVSSYEQYF.

The sample holds a few counts of this clonotype. At one end the junction does not follow the germline gene, possibly because of a read error. The rearrangement links TRBV7-7 to TRBJ2-5, with D tentatively TRBD1 (5 bases). In germline, CDR1 is SSHAT, CDR2 FNYEAQ (reference sequence). The CDR3 runs to 13 residues. CDR3 DNA sequence: TGTGCTAGCAGCCCTGGACAAGAAGAGACCCAGTACTTC. It is translated as CASSPGQEETQYF.

This chain connects TRBV10-3 to TRBJ1-2; weak D call: TRBD1 (5 bases). V shed 10 bases and J shed 4 bases, with 22 bases lying between them. The CDR3 sequence is 15 residues long. The germline V gene has CDR1 ENHRY and CDR2 SYGVKD. The CDR3 nucleotides read TGTGCCACCCAACCACTAGGGGAAGGAGCCTATGGCTACACCTTC. Protein: CATQPLGEGAYGYTF.

Many counts were recorded for this clonotype. This chain links TRBV15 with TRBJ2-1; 11 bases map to TRBD1. The CDR3 has 16 residues. Germline V CDR1 and CDR2: LNHNV, YYDKDF (reference sequence). Germline trimming cut 0 bases from V and 4 bases from J; bases unmatched to any gene: 2. For the CDR3, the DNA is TGTGCCACCAGCAGAGAGGGACAGGGGGGATACAATGAGCAGTTCTTC. It specifies CATSREGQGGYNEQFF.

There are a few counts of this clonotype. This rearrangement joins TRBV27 to TRBJ2-7; 8 bases line up with TRBD2. The V segment lost 2 bases and the J segment 2 bases; nucleotides outside the gene matches: 5. Germline CDR1 MNHEY, CDR2 SMNVEV (reference sequence). This CDR3 comprises 15 residues. The CDR3 region is CASSLNGREAYEQYF. Here the CDR3 DNA reads TGTGCCAGCAGTTTAAACGGGAGGGAAGCCTACGAGCAGTACTTC.

This clonotype occurred a few times. V and J are TRBV6-1 and TRBJ2-1; tentatively, D is TRBD1 (7 bases). The germline V gene encodes CDR1 MNHNS and CDR2 SASEGT. The V gene lost 8 bases and the J gene lost 4 bases, with 12 bases spanning the gap. This CDR3 contains 13 residues. The CDR3 nucleotides read TGTGCCAGCCTCAGGGGGACTTACAATGAGCAGTTCTTC. Translating gives CASLRGTYNEQFF.

V usage is TRBV7-9 and J usage is TRBJ2-1, with 7 bases fitting TRBD2. CDR1 is SEHNR, CDR2 FQNEAQ, per germline (reference sequence). The CDR3 contains 14 residues. The trim removed 1 base at V and 7 bases at J, leaving 4 bases unmatched. CDR3 residues: CASSLGSGLNEQFF. The CDR3 nucleotides are TGTGCCAGCAGCTTAGGTAGCGGGCTAAATGAGCAGTTCTTC.

This clonotype came up a few times. V gene TRBV12-5 combines with J gene TRBJ2-2; D may be TRBD2 (6 bases). Germline CDR1 is LGHNT and CDR2 is FRNRAP. This CDR3 is built from 12 residues. Trimming pared 5 bases from V and 6 bases from J, leaving 7 bases between. CDR3 loop: CASGAGSGELFF. The CDR3 DNA is TGTGCTAGTGGTGCGGGGTCCGGGGAGCTGTTTTTT.

The rearrangement uses TRBV7-2 and TRBJ2-1, with no clear D. V was pared by 3 bases and J by 0 bases, with 9 bases between. The CDR3 extends over 15 amino acids. Looked up from germline, CDR1 is SGHTA and CDR2 is FQGNSA. The CDR3 sequence is CTSSLSLSSYNEQFF. For the CDR3, the DNA is TGTACCAGCAGCTTGAGCCTAAGCTCCTACAATGAGCAGTTCTTC.

The table lists this clonotype with a few counts. This chain joins TRBV4-1 and TRBJ2-7; 7 bases align to TRBD2. J lost 2 bases, V lost 3 bases, and 7 bases had no gene match. This CDR3 has 15 residues. Germline CDR1 MGHRA, CDR2 YSYEKL. As DNA, the CDR3 is TGCGCCAGCAGCCAGGGACTACCGCCTCCCTACGAGCAGTACTTC. As protein: CASSQGLPPPYEQYF.

This chain joins TRBV5-6 and TRBJ1-5; D perhaps matches TRBD1 (6 bases). CDR3 length: 15 amino acids. Germline assignment: CDR1 SGHDT and CDR2 YYEEEE. V was clipped by 4 bases and J by 6 bases, with 17 bases between them. For the CDR3, the DNA is TGTGCCAGCAGCCAGAGGGGGACATCACCTCAGCCCCAGCATTTT. Its protein product is CASSQRGTSPQPQHF.

This chain joins TRBV12-3 or TRBV12-4 and TRBJ1-1, with TRBD1 matching 7 bases. The CDR3 runs to 15 residues. Trimming took 4 bases from V and 11 from J; bases not matched to a gene: 16. The CDR3 reads CASSYGQAAGMSAFF. The CDR3 nucleotides read TGTGCCAGCAGTTATGGACAGGCAGCAGGTATGAGCGCTTTCTTT.

This rearrangement joins TRBV3-1 to TRBJ2-3, with 12 bases aligning to TRBD2. The CDR3 is made up of 17 amino acids. Trimming at V came to 7 bases and at J to 0 bases, leaving 8 bases not matched to a gene. CDR1 is LGHDT, CDR2 YNNKEL, per germline (reference sequence). The CDR3 here is CASIAGTSGPSTDTQYF. CDR3 DNA sequence: TGTGCCAGCATCGCCGGGACTAGCGGGCCCAGCACAGATACGCAGTATTTT.

This clonotype has only a few counts. Relative to the germline gene, one junction end is altered; a read error may explain this. The rearrangement links TRBV4-1 to TRBJ1-4; unclear D gene. The CDR3 totals 15 residues. Germline CDR1 reads MGHRA; CDR2 reads YSYEKL. CDR3 sequence (DNA): TGCGCCAGCAGTCAAGGGTCCCCAACTAATGAAAAACTGTTTTTT. Residues: CASSQGSPTNEKLFF.

This chain connects TRBV27 to TRBJ1-5; TRBD1 might be the D (5 bases). This CDR3 has 13 amino acids. CDR1 is MNHEY and CDR2 is SMNVEV in the germline V gene (reference sequence). V lost 8 bases and J lost 8, with 16 bases in between. The CDR3 region has the DNA TGTGCCAGCGCAGGACACAATATTGAGCCCCAGCATTTT. Protein product: CASAGHNIEPQHF.

In this sample, this clonotype turned up a few times. The chain links TRBV10-2 to TRBJ2-5; TRBD2 agrees at 11 bases. The CDR3 consists of 15 residues. The germline gives CDR1 WSHSY, CDR2 SAAADI. The V gene end was trimmed by 4 bases and the J gene end by 5 bases; junction bases not matched to a gene: 6. The CDR3 DNA sequence: TGCGCCAGCAGTGGAGGGACTAGCGGCTGGGAGACCCAGTACTTC. This encodes CASSGGTSGWETQYF.

The chain couples TRBV3-1 to TRBJ2-7, with D maybe TRBD2 (5 bases). The CDR3 runs to 16 residues. Germline V lookup: CDR1 LGHDT, CDR2 YNNKEL (reference sequence). Trimming removed 0 bases at V and 2 bases at J, with 14 bases between. The CDR3 nucleotides read TGTGCCAGCAGCCAAGACCGAACTAGGAGAGCCTACGAGCAGTACTTC. Protein: CASSQDRTRRAYEQYF.

This clonotype was found a few times. The chain couples TRBV29-1 to TRBJ1-1; TRBD1 is a possible D gene (6 bases). Deletions cut 3 bases from V and 5 bases from J, with 13 bases between. The V gene's germline CDR1 is SQVTM and CDR2 ANQGSEA. CDR3 length: 13 residues. The DNA for the CDR3 is TGCAGCGTTGAGCCACAGGGTGTGACTGAAGCTTTCTTT. Its translation is CSVEPQGVTEAFF.

The gene calls are TRBV29-1 and TRBJ2-1; TRBD1 is a possible D gene (6 bases). The germline gives CDR1 SQVTM, CDR2 ANQGSEA. The CDR3 totals 19 residues. V was pared by 8 bases and J by 3 bases, with 32 bases between. The CDR3 region is CSIKGVARVTELFYNEQFF. The CDR3 DNA sequence: TGCAGCATAAAGGGGGTGGCGAGGGTCACCGAACTATTCTACAATGAGCAGTTCTTC.

The V and J genes are TRBV5-1 and TRBJ2-1; D is unresolved. Germline V gene lookup returns CDR1 SGHRS and CDR2 YFSETQ. V dropped 3 bases and J dropped 8 bases, with 15 bases sitting between them. The CDR3 runs to 14 residues. The CDR3 nucleotides read TGCGCCAGCAGCTGGGGTCGGACCACCGATGAGCAGTTCTTC. Translation: CASSWGRTTDEQFF. The entire variable domain, with the rest obtained from reference TRBV5-1 and TRBJ2-1, is as follows: KAGVTQTPRYLIKTRGQQVTLSCSPISGHRSVSWYQQTPGQGLQFLFEYFSETQRNKGNFPGRFSGRQFSNSRSEMNVSTLELGDSALYLCASSWGRTTDEQFFGPGTRLTVL.

This clonotype was observed a handful of times. The gene calls are TRBV11-2 and TRBJ2-7, with D possibly being TRBD1 (6 bases). Germline values: CDR1 SGHAT, CDR2 FQNNGV. V was pared by 1 base and J by 2 bases, with 9 bases between. The CDR3 has 14 amino acids. This CDR3 reads CASSLVRGTYEQYF. The CDR3 DNA sequence: TGTGCCAGCAGCTTAGTCAGGGGCACCTACGAGCAGTACTTC.

Ten or more counts support this clonotype. This rearrangement joins TRBV20-1 to TRBJ2-1; 11 bases are shared with TRBD2. Germline V lookup: CDR1 DFQATT, CDR2 SNEGSKA (reference sequence). With V trimmed by 5 bases and J by 9 bases, 6 bases remained unmatched. CDR3 length: 13 residues. CDR3 DNA: TGCAGTGCTGGACCGGGACTAGCGGCTGAGCAGTTCTTC. This sequence encodes CSAGPGLAAEQFF.

This chain links TRBV29-1 with TRBJ2-5; 13 bases match TRBD2. The CDR3 totals 17 residues. The J segment lost 5 bases and the V segment lost 1 base, leaving 10 bases of the junction unmatched. Germline V gene data show CDR1 as SQVTM and CDR2 as ANQGSEA. This CDR3 reads CSVEGLAGGYGIETQYF. CDR3 in DNA: TGCAGCGTTGAAGGACTAGCGGGAGGTTACGGGATCGAGACCCAGTACTTC.

Ten or more counts support this clonotype. This chain links TRBV6-1 with TRBJ2-7, with TRBD2 matching 11 bases. V dropped 6 bases and J dropped 3; count of bases not matched to a gene: 7. Germline CDR1 MNHNS, CDR2 SASEGT. This CDR3 is built from 15 residues. The CDR3 loop is CASSPETSGVYEQYF. CDR3 DNA sequence: TGTGCCAGCAGCCCCGAGACTAGCGGGGTCTACGAGCAGTACTTC.